This T cell receptor (beta chain) was found in a study of T cell responses to AZD1222 COVID-19 vaccine. Study-wide context: Researchers grouped second doses given at about 4 or about 12 weeks into one pool. Broader study findings: Baseline testing showed seropositivity in only six AZD1222 recipients. Reportedly, nearly half the spike-specific TCRs target unmutated variant regions. White British donors predominated, females outnumbered males, and clonal diversity was possibly underestimated.

Only in-frame clones appear in the TCRdb table, and some are missing; sequencing was by immunoSEQ multiplex PCR. The sample shows 180,000 or so clones, around 94% of them seen only once. In regard to this clone: Its antigen is undetermined.

The CDR3 totals 14 residues. CDR1 is LNHNV, CDR2 YYDKDF, per germline (reference sequence). V was trimmed by 0 bases and J by 9 bases, leaving 12 bases between them. The V gene is TRBV15, the J gene TRBJ1-5; D gene uncertain. This specimen was peripheral blood, taken on day 0 of AZD1222 vaccination. The TCR comes from an adult in good health. The CDR3 DNA is TGTGCCACCAGCAGAGAGGATGGGCTGAGGCCCCAGCATTTT. Translated, it gives CATSREDGLRPQHF.